Listed below are T cell receptor beta chains from one sample, sequenced in a study of T cell clonotyping in hematopoietic cell transplantation. Profiling relied on immunoSEQ multiplex PCR, and the TCRdb table lists in-frame clones only, not all of them. The table includes 2,500 to 3,000 clones, 70% to 85% detected once. The sample in question was peripheral blood mononuclear cells, obtained 30 days after allogeneic stem cell transplant. The source of these receptors is a male patient over 55 who had an allogeneic stem cell transplant, so T cells may come from the graft donor. Some clones in this sample may be carry-over from other donors' samples. The conserved cysteine and the conserved F or W are not part of the CDR3 here.

v_gene,len,j_gene,CDR3aa
TRBV11-3,15,TRBJ2-7,ASSLRDGRARNLEQY
TRBV7-2,12,TRBJ2-7,ASSFEDPPDEQY
TRBV30,10,TRBJ1-5,AWSQSNQPQH
TRBV6-6,12,TRBJ2-7,ASSHGQGQSEQY
TRBV7-6,13,TRBJ2-1,ASSVLAGASNEQF
TRBV30,10,TRBJ1-2,AWSAGNYGYT
TRBV30,10,TRBJ2-7,AWTDRGHEQY
TRBV7-2,13,TRBJ2-7,ASSPDRLNSYEQY
TRBV7-2,13,TRBJ1-2,ASSLVADRVHGYT
TRBV7-2,13,TRBJ2-7,ASSSRLISPYEQY
TRBV5-8,13,TRBJ1-1,ASSLDRAGRTEAF
TRBV4-2,14,TRBJ2-3,ASSQGGSKTTDTQY
TRBV7-9,11,TRBJ2-7,ASSRDSSYEQY
TRBV6-5,11,TRBJ2-2,ASEGSDTGELF
TRBV19,11,TRBJ2-7,ASSISTYYEQY
TRBV29-1,13,TRBJ2-2,SVEAHGDPLRGAV
TRBV28,14,TRBJ2-2,ASSPPPGQDTGELF
TRBV5-1,12,TRBJ2-7,ASSPGTGSHEQY
TRBV4-1,12,TRBJ2-7,ASSQDFSSGEQY